A selection of T cell receptor beta chains follows, all from one sample in a study of T cell responses to AZD1222 COVID-19 vaccine. This table comes from immunoSEQ multiplex PCR, and its TCRdb copy is limited to in-frame clones, with some not included. The table includes about 97,000 clones, about 89% detected once. The sample consisted of peripheral blood, taken on day 0 of AZD1222 vaccination. The receptors were gathered from an adult in good health. The CDR3 runs from the conserved cysteine through the conserved F or W. The D gene is left open where the match is weak. Not all rows give a size; the values are once, few, many and, for expanded clones, a class.

TRBV7-8	TRBJ1-5	NA	NA	TGTGCCAGCAGCTTTTCAGGTGGTCAGCCCCAGCATTTT	CASSFSGGQPQHF
TRBV5-1	TRBJ1-4	NA	NA	TGCGCCAGCAGCTTGGACCCAGGGGTTAATGAAAAACTGTTTTTT	CASSLDPGVNEKLFF
TRBV9	TRBJ2-3	TRBD2	once	TGTGCCAGCAGCGTAGGCCCAGCGGGGGACAGCACAGATACGCAGTATTTT	CASSVGPAGDSTDTQYF
TRBV6-5	TRBJ2-7	NA	NA	TGTGCCAGCAGTTACGCGTTGGCATACGAGCAGTACTTC	CASSYALAYEQYF
TRBV29-1	TRBJ1-2	TRBD1	NA	TGCAGCGTTGGACAGGGTGCTAACTATGGCTACACCTTC	CSVGQGANYGYTF
TRBV29-1	TRBJ1-4	TRBD1	NA	TGCAGCGCCATGGGACAGGGAAGTGAAAAACTGTTTTTT	CSAMGQGSEKLFF
TRBV18	TRBJ1-1	TRBD1	once	TGTGCCAGCTCACCAGACAGGGGCGTGGGGTCTGAAGCTTTCTTT	CASSPDRGVGSEAFF
TRBV6-2/TRBV6-3	TRBJ1-5	NA	NA	TGTGCCAGCAGTTACTCGTATGGGGGCGCGAGCAATCAGCCCCAGCATTTT	CASSYSYGGASNQPQHF
TRBV3-1/TRBV3-2	TRBJ2-7	NA	NA	TGTGCCAGCAGCCAAGATTCATACCCGAGCTCCTACGAGCAGTACTTC	CASSQDSYPSSYEQYF
TRBV6-1	TRBJ1-5	NA	NA	TGTGCCAGCAGTGAGTACGCTGCCCAGCCCCAGCATTTT	CASSEYAAQPQHF
TRBV16	TRBJ1-5	NA	once	TGTGCCAGCAGCCAATTCGGGTTTGGTAATCAGCCCCAGCATTTT	CASSQFGFGNQPQHF
TRBV6-5	TRBJ1-1	NA	NA	TGTGCCAGCAGTTACCGGGCCGCGAACACTGAAGCTTTCTTT	CASSYRAANTEAFF
TRBV9	TRBJ1-6	TRBD1	NA	TGTGCCAGCAGCGATCGACCGGGACAGGGGGCGCTTGGATCCTATAATTCACCCCTCCACTTT	CASSDRPGQGALGSYNSPLHF
TRBV28	TRBJ2-3	TRBD2	NA	TGTGCCAGCAGTGACCCCGGCGGGGGGCCTTCCGATACGCAGTATTTT	CASSDPGGGPSDTQYF
TRBV7-9	TRBJ2-2	NA	NA	TGTGCCAGCAGCTTAGCGACTGGGCTGAACACCGGGGAGCTGTTTTTT	CASSLATGLNTGELFF
TRBV24-1	TRBJ2-7	TRBD2	NA	TGTGCCACCAGTCACTCCGGGACTAGCGTATACGAGCAGTACTTC	CATSHSGTSVYEQYF
TRBV29-1	TRBJ1-1	NA	NA	TGCAGCGTTGGGGGACCGCGGAACACTGAAGCTTTCTTT	CSVGGPRNTEAFF
TRBV10-3	TRBJ2-7	NA	once	TGTGCCATCAGCAGACAAACTTACGAGCAGTACTTC	CAISRQTYEQYF
TRBV27	TRBJ2-7	NA	few	TGTGCAAAGCAAGGGGACACCTCCTACGAGCAGTACTTC	CAKQGDTSYEQYF
TRBV6-6	TRBJ1-4	NA	NA	TGTGCCAGCAGTTACCCGCGTAATGAAAAACTGTTTTTT	CASSYPRNEKLFF
TRBV7-9	TRBJ2-3	NA	NA	TGTGCCAGCAGCTTAGGGGGTTCAGATACGCAGTATTTT	CASSLGGSDTQYF
TRBV2	TRBJ1-5	NA	NA	TGTGCCAGCAGTACGGCCAGATATAGCAATCAGCCCCAGCATTTT	CASSTARYSNQPQHF
TRBV5-6	TRBJ1-2	NA	once	TGTGCCAGCAGCCCCCAGGGTACGGGTCGGTCTGGCTACACCTTC	CASSPQGTGRSGYTF
TRBV18	TRBJ2-5	NA	NA	TGTGCCAGCTCACCTTGGGGCACGGGCGAGACCCAGTACTTC	CASSPWGTGETQYF
TRBV2	TRBJ1-2	TRBD1	NA	TGTGCCAGCTTCCGGGACAGGGGCGATGGCTACACCTTC	CASFRDRGDGYTF
TRBV21-1	TRBJ2-7	NA	NA	TGTGCCAGCAGCAAAGGGGGGACGCCTTCCTACGAGCAGTACTTC	CASSKGGTPSYEQYF
TRBV7-8	TRBJ1-5	TRBD1	NA	TGTGCCAGCAGCTTAGCCCGGGACAGGGTCAATCAGCCCCAGCATTTT	CASSLARDRVNQPQHF
TRBV5-1	TRBJ2-3	TRBD2	NA	TGCGCCAGCAGCTTGGAACTAGCGGGGGCAGATACGCAGTATTTT	CASSLELAGADTQYF
TRBV10-3	TRBJ2-3	NA	NA	TGTGCCATCAGCCTCGGGGGGCCCACAGATACGCAGTATTTT	CAISLGGPTDTQYF
TRBV9	TRBJ1-6	NA	once	TGTGCCAGCAGCGTAGACAGGGATTCACCCCTCCACTTT	CASSVDRDSPLHF
TRBV5-5	TRBJ1-6	NA	few	TGTGCCAGCACCCCCAGGAGGGGAGAGAATTCACCCCTCCACTTT	CASTPRRGENSPLHF
TRBV27	TRBJ2-7	TRBD2	NA	TGTGCCAGCAGTTTAGCGGGAGCCCCCGAGCAGTACTTC	CASSLAGAPEQYF
TRBV25-1	TRBJ1-6	NA	NA	TGTGCCAGCAGCCGGGACACCGGTTCACCCCTCCACTTT	CASSRDTGSPLHF
TRBV29-1	TRBJ1-3	TRBD1	NA	TGCAGCGTCGGACAGGGAAACGGTGGAAACACCATATATTTT	CSVGQGNGGNTIYF